Presented here are 10 T cell receptor beta chains from one specimen sequenced in a study of T-cell reconstitution after alpha-beta-depleted transplantation in children. During its preparation, the TCRbeta library received unique molecular identifiers. TCRdb processed the PCR reads anew with MiXCR; each CDR3 protein has one entry. The table has a few hundred thousand distinct CDR3 sequences, around 7% seen once; the top ten hold approximately 5.7%. Source: PBMCs, taken before TCRalphabeta/CD19-depleted stem cell transplant. The source is a boy between 2 and 10 years old with acute lymphoblastic leukemia, due to receive a stem cell transplant.

This clonotype was observed a few times. This chain joins TRBV15 and TRBJ1-4; no firm D call. V shed 0 bases and J shed 8 bases, with 10 bases lying between them. Germline assignment: CDR1 LNHNV and CDR2 YYDKDF (reference sequence). The CDR3 has 14 residues. The CDR3 sequence: CATSRDGGLEKLFF. Written as DNA, the CDR3 is TGTGCCACCAGCAGAGATGGAGGTTTGGAAAAACTGTTTTTT.

This chain joins TRBV20-1 and TRBJ2-7; D is unclear. V lost 0 bases to trimming and J lost 3 bases, with 12 bases between them. The CDR3 extends over 14 amino acids. The germline gives CDR1 DFQATT, CDR2 SNEGSKA (reference sequence). The CDR3 spells CSARDSQISYEQYF. For the CDR3, the DNA is TGCAGTGCTAGAGATTCCCAAATCAGCTACGAGCAGTACTTC.

This chain links TRBV11-2 with TRBJ2-7, with D hard to call. The CDR3 runs to 14 residues. Per germline, CDR1 SGHAT and CDR2 FQNNGV. The V end lost 5 bases, the J end lost 2 bases, and 13 bases lay between the germline ends. Here the CDR3 reads CASSRTDGPYEQYF. CDR3 nucleotide sequence: TGTGCCAGCAGCCGAACGGACGGCCCCTACGAGCAGTACTTC.

The table lists this clonotype with many counts. The chain joins TRBV27 to TRBJ2-7; D is unresolved. Germline lookup yields CDR1 MNHEY and CDR2 SMNVEV (reference sequence). Trimming left V 6 bases short and J 0 bases short, with 6 bases between. The CDR3 covers 12 residues. CDR3 nucleotides: TGTGCCAGCAGAGACAACTCCTACGAGCAGTACTTC. It codes for CASRDNSYEQYF.

There are many counts of this clonotype. V usage is TRBV18 and J usage is TRBJ2-3, with D possibly called TRBD1 or TRBD2 (6 bases each). Trimming took 1 base from V and 6 from J, leaving 14 bases between them. Germline V CDR1 and CDR2: KGHSH, LQKENI. There are 15 residues in the CDR3. The CDR3 DNA sequence: TGTGCCAGCTCACCACGGGGGGCGATGACGGATACGCAGTATTTT. Translating gives CASSPRGAMTDTQYF.

This clonotype has at least ten counts. V and J are TRBV6-2 or TRBV6-3 and TRBJ2-2; no definite D call. The CDR3 spans 12 residues. V was cut by 8 bases and J by 7 bases, with 11 bases left in between. Germline-derived CDR1 and CDR2 are MNHEY and SVGEGT. The CDR3 sequence: CASLGRSGELFF. The CDR3 region has the DNA TGTGCCAGCCTCGGACGAAGCGGGGAGCTGTTTTTT.

The J gene is TRBJ2-1, the V gene TRBV4-1; 8 bases are a match to TRBD1. Germline-derived CDR1 and CDR2 are MGHRA and YSYEKL. CDR3 length: 15 amino acids. Trimming cost V 4 bases and J 4 bases; bases outside gene matches: 6. For the CDR3, the DNA is TGCGCCAGCAGCCCACCGGGACAGGATTACAATGAGCAGTTCTTC. This translates into CASSPPGQDYNEQFF.

The rearrangement links TRBV20-1 to TRBJ1-2; 8 bases agree with TRBD1. Trimming took 6 bases from V and 4 from J; bases not matched to a gene: 13. There are 15 residues in the CDR3. The germline V gene has CDR1 DFQATT and CDR2 SNEGSKA (reference sequence). The CDR3 DNA follows: TGCAGTGCCCCGTCCCTGACAGGGGACGGCTATGGCTACACCTTC. Encoded protein: CSAPSLTGDGYGYTF.

This clonotype was seen repeatedly, ten times or more. The chain combines TRBV6-5 with TRBJ2-7, with 8 bases that match TRBD2. Looked up from germline, CDR1 is MNHEY and CDR2 is SVGAGI. The CDR3 length is 14 residues. V trimming: 2 bases; J trimming: 6 bases; junction bases outside the gene matches: 6. Here the CDR3 reads CASSYPGGGGEQYF. CDR3 nucleotides: TGTGCCAGCAGTTACCCCGGGGGGGGTGGCGAGCAGTACTTC.

In its sample, this clonotype was seen a few times. The gene calls are TRBV19 and TRBJ2-3, with D unresolved. V shed 0 bases and J shed 8 bases, with 12 bases lying between them. This CDR3 is built from 14 residues. Germline assignment: CDR1 LNHDA and CDR2 SQIVND (reference sequence). CDR3 nucleotides: TGTGCCAGTAGTATAGAAGGAAACGTCGGTACGCAGTATTTT. Translating gives CASSIEGNVGTQYF. Filled out from reference TRBV19 and TRBJ2-3, the complete variable domain reads DGGITQSPKYLFRKEGQNVTLSCEQNLNHDAMYWYRQDPGQGLRLIYYSQIVNDFQKGDIAEGYSVSREKKESFPLTVTSAQKNPTAFYLCASSIEGNVGTQYFGPGTRLTVL.